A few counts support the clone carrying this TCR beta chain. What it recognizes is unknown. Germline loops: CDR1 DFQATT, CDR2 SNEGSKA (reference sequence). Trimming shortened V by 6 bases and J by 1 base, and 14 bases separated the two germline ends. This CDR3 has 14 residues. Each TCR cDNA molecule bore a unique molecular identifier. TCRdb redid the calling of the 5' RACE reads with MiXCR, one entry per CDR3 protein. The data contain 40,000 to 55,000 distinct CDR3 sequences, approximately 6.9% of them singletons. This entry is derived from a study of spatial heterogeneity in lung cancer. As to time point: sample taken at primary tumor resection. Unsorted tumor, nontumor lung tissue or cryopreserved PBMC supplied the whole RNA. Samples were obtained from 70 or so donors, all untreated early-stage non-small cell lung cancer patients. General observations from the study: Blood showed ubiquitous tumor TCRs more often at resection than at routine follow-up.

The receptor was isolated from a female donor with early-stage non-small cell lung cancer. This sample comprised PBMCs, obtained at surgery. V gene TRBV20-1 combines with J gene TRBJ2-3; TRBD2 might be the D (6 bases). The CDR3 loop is CSAPGGLRTDTQYF. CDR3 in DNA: TGCAGTGCCCCCGGGGGACTCCGCACAGATACGCAGTATTTT.